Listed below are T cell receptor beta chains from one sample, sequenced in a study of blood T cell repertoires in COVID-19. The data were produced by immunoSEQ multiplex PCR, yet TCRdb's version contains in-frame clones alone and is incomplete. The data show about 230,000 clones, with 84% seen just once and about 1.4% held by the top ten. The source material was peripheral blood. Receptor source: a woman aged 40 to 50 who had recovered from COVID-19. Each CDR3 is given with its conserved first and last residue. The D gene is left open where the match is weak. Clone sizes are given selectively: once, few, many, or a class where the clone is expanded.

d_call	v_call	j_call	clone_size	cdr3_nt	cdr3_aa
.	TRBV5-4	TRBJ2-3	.	TGTGCCAGCAGCTTGGAAGGACGGAGGACGCAGTATTTT	CASSLEGRRTQYF
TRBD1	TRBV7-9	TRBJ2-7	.	TGTGCCAGCAGTCAAGACAGGGAGCCTCCCTACGAGCAGTACTTC	CASSQDREPPYEQYF
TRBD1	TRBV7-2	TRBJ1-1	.	TGTGCCAGCAGCTTAGTTGGAGGGGGCGCGAATGGAGCTTTCTTT	CASSLVGGGANGAFF
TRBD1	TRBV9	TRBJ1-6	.	TGTGCCAGCAGTAAGGGACAGGATAATTCACCCCTCCACTTT	CASSKGQDNSPLHF
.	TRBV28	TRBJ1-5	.	TGTGCCAGCAGTTCCCCTTCCGGAAATCGGGTTCAGCCCCAGCATTTT	CASSSPSGNRVQPQHF
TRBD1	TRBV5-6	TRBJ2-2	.	TGTGCCAGCAGCTTAACAGGGGGCACCGGGGAGCTGTTTTTT	CASSLTGGTGELFF
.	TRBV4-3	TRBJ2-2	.	TGCGCCAGCAGCCAAGCGTACACCGGGGAGCTGTTTTTT	CASSQAYTGELFF
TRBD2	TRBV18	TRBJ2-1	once	TGTGCCAGCTCACCACCGGGACTAGCGCCAGAGCAGTTCTTC	CASSPPGLAPEQFF
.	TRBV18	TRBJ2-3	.	TGTGCCAGCTCATCTGGACAGTTGGGCACAGATACGCAGTATTTT	CASSSGQLGTDTQYF
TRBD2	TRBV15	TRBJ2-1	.	TGTGCCACCAGCAAACAACTAGCGGGTATCAATGAGCAGTTCTTC	CATSKQLAGINEQFF
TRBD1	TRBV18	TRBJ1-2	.	TGTGCCAGCTCATCCCCGGGACAGGGGGCGCGAGGCTACACCTTC	CASSSPGQGARGYTF
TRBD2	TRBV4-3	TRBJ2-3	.	TGCGCCAGCAGCCAAGGCCTGGTAGAGCGGGGGACCACAGATACGCAGTATTTT	CASSQGLVERGTTDTQYF
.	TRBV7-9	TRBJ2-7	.	TGTGCCAGCAGCCTGCTTTTACGGGAGCAGTACTTC	CASSLLLREQYF
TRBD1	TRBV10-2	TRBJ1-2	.	TGCGCCAGCAGTGAGGGTCAAGGGGGCCGCTCTGGCTACACCTTC	CASSEGQGGRSGYTF
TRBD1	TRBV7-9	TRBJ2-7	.	TGTGCCAGCAGCGGGGGACAGTCCTACGAGCAGTACTTC	CASSGGQSYEQYF
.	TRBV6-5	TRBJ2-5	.	TGTGCCAGCAGTTACTCGTTAAGCGGGGAGACCCAGTACTTC	CASSYSLSGETQYF
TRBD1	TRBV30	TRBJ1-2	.	TGTGCCCGTTATGACAGGGGGCGCGAAGGCTACACCTTC	CARYDRGREGYTF
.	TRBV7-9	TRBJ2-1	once	TGTGCCAGCAGCTTTTGGGGGGTGGGGCATGAGCAGTTCTTC	CASSFWGVGHEQFF
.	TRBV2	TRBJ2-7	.	TGTGCCAGCAGCGGAATGGAGTTTCCGCGATTTTTTGGGCAGTACTTC	CASSGMEFPRFFGQYF
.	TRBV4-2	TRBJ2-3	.	TGTGCCAGCAGCCAAGATCTAAGGGAGGATACGCAGTATTTT	CASSQDLREDTQYF
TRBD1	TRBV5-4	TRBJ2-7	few	TGTGCCAGCAAGACAGGGGGCACCTACGAGCAGTACTTC	CASKTGGTYEQYF
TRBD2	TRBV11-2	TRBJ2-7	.	TGTGCCAGCAGTCAAACTCCGGGACTAGCGGGGGGTAACTACTACGAGCAGTACTTC	CASSQTPGLAGGNYYEQYF
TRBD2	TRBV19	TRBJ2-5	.	TGTGCCAGTAGTATAGAGGTTGGGGAGGGAGAGACCCAGTACTTC	CASSIEVGEGETQYF
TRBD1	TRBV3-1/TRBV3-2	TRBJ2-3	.	TGTGCCAGCAGCGATTACAGGGGCGTCGGCAGCACAGATACGCAGTATTTT	CASSDYRGVGSTDTQYF
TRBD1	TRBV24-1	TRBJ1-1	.	TGTGCCACCAGTGATCAGACAGGGGATATGATGAACACTGAAGCTTTCTTT	CATSDQTGDMMNTEAFF
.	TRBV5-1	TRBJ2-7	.	TGCGCCAGCAGTCCCGAAGGAGATTTCAACGAGCAGTACTTC	CASSPEGDFNEQYF
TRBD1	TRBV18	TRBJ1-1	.	TGTGCCAGCTCCCCGGGACAGTCGAACACTGAAGCTTTCTTT	CASSPGQSNTEAFF
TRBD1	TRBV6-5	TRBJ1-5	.	TGTGCCAGCAGCCTGGGACAGGGGTTCAATCAGCCCCAGCATTTT	CASSLGQGFNQPQHF
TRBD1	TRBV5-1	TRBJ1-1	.	TGCGCCAGCAGCTTGGCTGGGACAGAATCACTGACCGCTTTCTTT	CASSLAGTESLTAFF
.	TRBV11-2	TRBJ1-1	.	TGTGCCAGCAGCCGGCCCGGCAGGGGAGACGCAGCTTTCTTT	CASSRPGRGDAAFF
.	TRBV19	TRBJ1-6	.	TGTGCCAGTAGTATAGCCTCTGCGGGGGGCAGTGCGTCACCCCTCCACTTT	CASSIASAGGSASPLHF
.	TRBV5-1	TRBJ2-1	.	TGCGCCAGCAGCCCAGCGAGTGAGCAGTTCTTC	CASSPASEQFF
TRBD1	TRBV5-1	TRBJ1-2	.	TGCGCCAGCAGCCTGCAGGGGGCTACAGGTTATGGCTACACCTTC	CASSLQGATGYGYTF
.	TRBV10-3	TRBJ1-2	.	TGTGCCATCAGTGACAGTATGGACTATGGCTACACCTTC	CAISDSMDYGYTF
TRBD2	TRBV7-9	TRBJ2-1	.	TGTGCCAGCAGCCCTAGAGGACTAGCGGGGGGCTACGCTTACAATGAGCAGTTCTTC	CASSPRGLAGGYAYNEQFF
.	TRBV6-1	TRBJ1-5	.	TGTGCCAGCAGTGAAGAACTGGGGGCGGGTCAGCCCCAGCATTTT	CASSEELGAGQPQHF
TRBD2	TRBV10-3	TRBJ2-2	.	TGTGCCATCAGTCCGGGACTAGCGGGGGGCGCAAACACCGGGGAGCTGTTTTTT	CAISPGLAGGANTGELFF
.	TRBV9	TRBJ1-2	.	TGTGCCAGCAGCGTAGGTTTGACAGACTATGGCTACACCTTC	CASSVGLTDYGYTF
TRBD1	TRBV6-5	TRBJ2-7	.	TGTGCCAGCAGTTACTTCGGGACAGGGGCCTACGAGCAGTACTTC	CASSYFGTGAYEQYF
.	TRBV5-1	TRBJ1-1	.	TGCGCCAGCAGCTTGGGGGGAGGCACTGAAGCTTTCTTT	CASSLGGGTEAFF
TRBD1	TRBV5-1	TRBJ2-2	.	TGCGCCAGCAGCTTCCGGGACAGGGACACCGGGGAGCTGTTTTTT	CASSFRDRDTGELFF
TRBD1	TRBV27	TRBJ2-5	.	TGTGCCAGCAGAACGGACAGGGGGGAGACCCAGTACTTC	CASRTDRGETQYF
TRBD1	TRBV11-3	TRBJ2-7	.	TGTGCCAGCAGCTTTTTAAGGGGGGGACAGGGTCTCTACGAGCAGTACTTC	CASSFLRGGQGLYEQYF
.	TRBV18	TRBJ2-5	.	TGTGCCAGCTCACCCAGGGAAGAGACCCAGTACTTC	CASSPREETQYF
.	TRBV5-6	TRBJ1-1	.	TGTGCCAGCAGCTTGTTCCGGACAAGCCTGAACACTGAAGCTTTCTTT	CASSLFRTSLNTEAFF
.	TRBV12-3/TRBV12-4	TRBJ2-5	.	TGTGCCAGTACTCGGGGTAGTGAGACCCAGTACTTC	CASTRGSETQYF